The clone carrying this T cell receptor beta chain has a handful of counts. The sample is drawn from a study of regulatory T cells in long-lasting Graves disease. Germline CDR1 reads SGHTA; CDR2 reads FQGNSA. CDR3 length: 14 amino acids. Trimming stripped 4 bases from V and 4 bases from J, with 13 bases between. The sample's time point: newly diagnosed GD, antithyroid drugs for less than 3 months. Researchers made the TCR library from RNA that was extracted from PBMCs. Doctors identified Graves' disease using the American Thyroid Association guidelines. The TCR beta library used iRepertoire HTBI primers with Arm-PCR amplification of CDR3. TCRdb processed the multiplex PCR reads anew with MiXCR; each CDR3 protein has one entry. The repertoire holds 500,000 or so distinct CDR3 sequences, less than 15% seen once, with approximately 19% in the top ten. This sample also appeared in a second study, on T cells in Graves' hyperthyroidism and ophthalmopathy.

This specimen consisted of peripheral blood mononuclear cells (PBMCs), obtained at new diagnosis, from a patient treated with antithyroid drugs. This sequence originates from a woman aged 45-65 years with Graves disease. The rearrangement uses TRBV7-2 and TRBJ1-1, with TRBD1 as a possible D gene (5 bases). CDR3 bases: TGTGCCAGCAGCTACAGGCTCCGGGGCACTGAAGCTTTCTTT. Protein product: CASSYRLRGTEAFF.